The next 2 T cell receptor beta chains were all read from a single sample in a study of beta chain features in type 1 diabetes. General observations from the study: Shortening of TCRB CDR3s, moderate but significant, appeared in all four CD4+ subsets of Type 1 diabetes patients.

These TCRs' antigens remain unknown. What was sequenced were expressed TCRB transcripts, since all of the isolated RNA had been reverse transcribed. TCRdb keeps only in-frame clones here, not all; method: immunoSEQ multiplex PCR. The sample lists 300,000 or so clones; about a tenth were seen once. Sequenced input: central memory CD4+ T cells from blood. Every receptor here comes from a man aged 25 to 45 with type 1 diabetes.

This clone was counted between two and nine times. The chain carries TRBV15 and TRBJ1-2; perhaps TRBD1 as D (5 bases). V lost 7 bases to trimming and J lost 0 bases, with 12 bases between them. CDR1 and CDR2 (germline): LNHNV, YYDKDF (reference sequence). The CDR3 contains 14 residues. For the CDR3, the DNA is TGTGCCACCACGCCCGGCAGGGCTAACTATGGCTACACCTTC. Its translation is CATTPGRANYGYTF.

Only a few counts were recorded for this clone. This sequence joins TRBV7-2 and TRBJ1-5; no clear D. Germline V gives CDR1 SGHTA, CDR2 FQGNSA. The CDR3 extends over 13 amino acids. V was pared by 5 bases and J by 4 bases, with 9 bases between. CDR3 region: CASSIGPNQPQHF. Written as DNA, the CDR3 is TGTGCCAGCAGCATAGGTCCAAATCAGCCCCAGCATTTT.